These 17 T cell receptor beta chains share one sample of origin, sequenced in a study of blood T cell repertoires in COVID-19. Sequenced by immunoSEQ multiplex PCR; TCRdb stores in-frame clones only, minus some. The data hold some 140,000 clones, with roughly 80% observed a single time. Sequencing input: PBMCs or T cells enriched from blood (not recorded which). The source is a man in his forties with acute COVID-19.

The rearrangement uses TRBV2 and TRBJ2-2, with D possibly TRBD2 on 5 matching bases. The ends were cut back, 7 bases at V and 5 bases at J, with 8 bases in the middle. The CDR3 is 12 residues long. Looked up from germline, CDR1 is SNHLY and CDR2 is FYNNEI. The CDR3 here is CASNGETGELFF. For the CDR3, the DNA is TGTGCCAGCAACGGGGAGACCGGGGAGCTGTTTTTT.

The rearrangement links TRBV9 to TRBJ1-2, with D possibly matching TRBD1 (5 bases). CDR1 and CDR2 (germline): SGDLS, YYNGEE. Trimming took off 0 bases at V and 6 bases at J, with 6 bases between the two ends. The CDR3 consists of 12 residues. DNA for the CDR3: TGTGCCAGCAGCGTAGGGGGGGATGGCTACACCTTC. Translating gives CASSVGGDGYTF. The variable domain in full, with the rest retrieved from reference TRBV9 and TRBJ1-2, is DSGVTQTPKHLITATGQRVTLRCSPRSGDLSVYWYQQSLDQGLQFLIQYYNGEERAKGNILERFSAQQFPDLHSELNLSSLELGDSALYFCASSVGGDGYTFGSGTRLTVV.

The chain couples TRBV2 to TRBJ2-7; 11 bases align to TRBD1. The trim removed 7 bases at V and 6 bases at J, leaving 5 bases unmatched. CDR1 SNHLY and CDR2 FYNNEI come from the germline V gene. The CDR3 covers 13 residues. The CDR3 here is CASTGTGGVEQYF. The CDR3 nucleotides read TGTGCCAGCACAGGGACAGGGGGGGTCGAGCAGTACTTC.

The chain has TRBV7-9 and TRBJ1-2; 7 bases match TRBD1. CDR1 SEHNR and CDR2 FQNEAQ come from the germline V gene (reference sequence). The V segment lost 5 bases and the J segment 4 bases; nucleotides outside the gene matches: 10. The length of the CDR3 is 15 residues. CDR3 sequence (DNA): TGTGCCAGCAGCGGTGGACAGGAGAGCTTCTATGGCTACACCTTC. The encoded protein is CASSGGQESFYGYTF.

The V call is TRBV28, the J call TRBJ2-3; D perhaps matches TRBD1 (5 bases). Germline CDR1 is MDHEN and CDR2 is SYDVKM. The CDR3 totals 13 residues. Trimming removed 7 bases from V and 2 bases from J, with 10 bases in between. The CDR3 loop is CASIGADTDTQYF. CDR3 coding DNA: TGTGCCAGCATTGGGGCAGACACAGATACGCAGTATTTT.

The CDR3, as DNA: TGTGCCAGCACCCCGGCGGGTGAGAACTATGGCTACACCTTC. Its protein product is CASTPAGENYGYTF. This rearrangement joins TRBV6-5 to TRBJ1-2; no reliable D call. This CDR3 spans 14 amino acids. Germline V gene sequence: CDR1 MNHEY, CDR2 SVGAGI. V lost 7 bases to trimming and J lost 2 bases, with 14 bases between them.

The chain employs TRBV7-6 and TRBJ2-2; 7 bases map to TRBD2. Trimming removed 5 bases from V and 0 bases from J; junction bases left unmatched: 3. The CDR3 spans 15 residues. Germline-derived CDR1 and CDR2 are SGHVS and FNYEAQ. The CDR3 is CASSGSGSNTGELFF. The CDR3 DNA is TGTGCCAGCAGCGGTAGCGGGTCGAACACCGGGGAGCTGTTTTTT.

V usage is TRBV2 and J usage is TRBJ1-2, with a weak D call TRBD1 (5 bases). CDR1 is SNHLY, CDR2 FYNNEI, per germline. This CDR3 contains 13 residues. The V gene lost 6 bases and the J gene lost 0 bases, with 8 bases spanning the gap. CDR3 bases: TGTGCCAGCAGGCGGGGGGCTAACTATGGCTACACCTTC. Encoded protein: CASRRGANYGYTF.

The chain carries TRBV7-2 and TRBJ1-2; 10 bases are a match to TRBD1. Germline CDR1 and CDR2: SGHTA and FQGNSA. V was clipped by 1 base and J by 7 bases; unmatched bases: 3. This CDR3 is built from 14 residues. CDR3 amino acids: CASSLVGTGAGYTF. Written as DNA, the CDR3 is TGTGCCAGCAGCTTAGTCGGGACAGGGGCTGGCTACACCTTC.

The V call is TRBV6-5, the J call TRBJ1-6, with D unclear. V was shortened by 7 bases and J by 4 bases, with 8 bases between the two germline ends. Per the germline V gene, CDR1 is MNHEY and CDR2 is SVGAGI. This CDR3 contains 13 residues. The DNA of the CDR3 is TGTGCCAGCAAGACTGAGTATAATTCACCCCTCCACTTT. Translated, it gives CASKTEYNSPLHF.

This clone occurred once. The gene calls are TRBV19 and TRBJ2-2; the D gene is possibly TRBD2 (6 bases). The V end was cut by 7 bases, the J end by 4 bases, with 13 bases between. Germline loops: CDR1 LNHDA, CDR2 SQIVND (reference sequence). This CDR3 is 14 amino acids long. The CDR3 DNA follows: TGTGCCAGTACTACGACGGGAGTCACCGGGGAGCTGTTTTTT. This gives the protein CASTTTGVTGELFF.

The chain recombines TRBV30 with TRBJ1-1; 8 positions agree with TRBD1. J was trimmed by 4 bases and V by 5 bases; bases with no gene match: 6. Germline V gives CDR1 GTSNPN, CDR2 SVGIG (reference sequence). The CDR3 runs to 13 residues. CDR3 amino acids: CAWAQGAGTEAFF. For the CDR3, the DNA is TGTGCCTGGGCGCAGGGGGCAGGCACTGAAGCTTTCTTT.

This sequence joins TRBV29-1 and TRBJ2-7; a weak D match, TRBD1 (7 bases). The V gene's germline CDR1 is SQVTM and CDR2 ANQGSEA. V lost 5 bases, J lost 5 bases, and 16 bases lay in between. The CDR3 has 13 amino acids. The chain's CDR3 is CSVLRQGGDEQYF. DNA of the CDR3: TGCAGCGTTCTCCGACAGGGAGGAGACGAGCAGTACTTC.

This clone was observed a handful of times. The rearrangement uses TRBV6-5 and TRBJ1-2, with 8 bases identical to TRBD1. CDR3 length: 13 residues. V lost 7 bases to trimming and J lost 5 bases; unmatched junction nucleotides: 6. CDR1 is MNHEY, CDR2 SVGAGI, per germline. The CDR3, as DNA: TGTGCCAGCAACACAGGGGGAACTTATGGCTACACCTTC. Its translation is CASNTGGTYGYTF.

The chain carries TRBV3-1 (or the pseudogene TRBV3-2) and TRBJ1-2, with no clear D. Trimming removed 0 bases at V and 4 bases at J, with 12 bases between. The CDR3 spans 15 residues. Germline V gives CDR1 LGHDT, CDR2 YNNKEL (reference sequence). In DNA, the CDR3 is TGTGCCAGCAGCCAAGATTACAATAAAATCTATGGCTACACCTTC. This translates into CASSQDYNKIYGYTF.

Points on this clone: This same CDR3 is encoded by further DNA sequences in the sample. V and J are TRBV28 and TRBJ1-5; TRBD1 is a possible D gene (5 bases). The CDR3 contains 12 residues. Trimming took off 5 bases at V and 7 bases at J, with 9 bases between the two ends. Germline CDR1 MDHEN, CDR2 SYDVKM. The CDR3 region is CASSLGGQPQHF. The CDR3 DNA is TGTGCCAGCAGTCTCGGGGGACAGCCCCAGCATTTT.

In its sample, this clone was seen once. The chain couples TRBV30 to TRBJ1-4, with D possibly being TRBD1 (6 bases). Deletions cut 0 bases from V and 10 bases from J, with 18 bases between. The CDR3 has 15 amino acids. Germline V gene sequence: CDR1 GTSNPN, CDR2 SVGIG (reference sequence). CDR3 sequence (DNA): TGTGCCTGGAGTGTTCCCGGGACAAACCCTGGAAAACTGTTTTTT. Amino acid sequence: CAWSVPGTNPGKLFF.